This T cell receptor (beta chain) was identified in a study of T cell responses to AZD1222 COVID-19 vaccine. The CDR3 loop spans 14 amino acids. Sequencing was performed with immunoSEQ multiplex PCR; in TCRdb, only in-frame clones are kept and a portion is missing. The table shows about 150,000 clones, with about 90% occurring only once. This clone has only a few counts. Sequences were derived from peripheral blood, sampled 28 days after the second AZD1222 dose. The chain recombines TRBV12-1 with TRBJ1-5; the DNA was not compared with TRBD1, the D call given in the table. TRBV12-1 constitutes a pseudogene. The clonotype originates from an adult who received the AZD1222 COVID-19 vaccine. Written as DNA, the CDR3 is TGTGCCAGCAGCTCCGACACTAGCAATCAGCCCCAGCATTTT. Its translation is CASSSDTSNQPQHF.